The text below deals with one T cell receptor beta chain. The data stem from a study of blood T cell repertoires in COVID-19. The protocol was immunoSEQ multiplex PCR, while the TCRdb copy is restricted to in-frame clones and leaves out a portion. Among 60,000 to 75,000 clones listed, around nine tenths were seen once. Trimming pared 8 bases from V and 0 bases from J, leaving 15 bases between. This CDR3 is built from 16 residues. Looked up from germline, CDR1 is KGHDR and CDR2 is SFDVKD. This chain links TRBV24-1 with TRBJ1-4; D is uncertain. Sequencing input: peripheral blood. The TCR comes from a human donor in a cohort sampled during active COVID-19. This CDR3 reads CATTGPGGSTNEKLFF. The CDR3 nucleotides are TGTGCCACCACGGGTCCAGGCGGGTCAACTAATGAAAAACTGTTTTTT.